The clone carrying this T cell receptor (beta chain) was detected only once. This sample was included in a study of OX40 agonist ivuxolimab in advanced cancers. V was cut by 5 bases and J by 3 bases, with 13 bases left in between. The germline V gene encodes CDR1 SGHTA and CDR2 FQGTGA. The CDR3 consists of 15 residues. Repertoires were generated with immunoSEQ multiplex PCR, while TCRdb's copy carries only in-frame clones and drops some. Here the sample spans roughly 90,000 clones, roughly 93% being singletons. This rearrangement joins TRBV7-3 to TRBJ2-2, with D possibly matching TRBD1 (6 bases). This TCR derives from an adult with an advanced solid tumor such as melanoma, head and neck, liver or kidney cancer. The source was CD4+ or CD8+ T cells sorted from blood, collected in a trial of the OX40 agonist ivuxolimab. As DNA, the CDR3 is TGTGCCAGCAGCCCCAACAGGGTGCACACCGGGGAGCTGTTTTTT. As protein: CASSPNRVHTGELFF.